These 32 T cell receptor beta chains share one sample of origin, sequenced in a study of blood T cell repertoires in COVID-19. TCRdb keeps only in-frame clones here, not all; method: immunoSEQ multiplex PCR. The data contain approximately 200,000 clones, 85% of them singletons. Sequencing input: PBMCs or T cells enriched from blood (not recorded which). The receptors shown here come from a man aged 40-55 years who had recovered from COVID-19.

The chain is built from TRBV7-2 and TRBJ2-3; 8 bases are a match to TRBD2. V dropped 1 base and J dropped 0; count of bases not matched to a gene: 6. The CDR3 is made up of 17 amino acids. From germline, CDR1 is SGHTA and CDR2 FQGNSA. The CDR3 sequence: CASSLDLKRGSTDTQYF. CDR3 bases: TGTGCCAGCAGCTTAGATCTCAAGCGGGGGAGCACAGATACGCAGTATTTT.

This chain links TRBV7-6 with TRBJ2-2, with D maybe TRBD1 (6 bases). CDR1 is SGHVS, CDR2 FNYEAQ, per germline. The V gene lost 3 bases and the J gene lost 6 bases, with 8 bases spanning the gap. The CDR3 is made up of 13 amino acids. The DNA of the CDR3 is TGTGCCAGCAGCTTCAACAGGGCCGGGGAGCTGTTTTTT. The encoded protein is CASSFNRAGELFF.

The chain combines TRBV5-7 with TRBJ2-7, with 8 bases fitting TRBD2. TRBV5-7 is an ORF, with its function uncertain. The CDR3 has 14 residues. With V trimmed by 0 bases and J by 4 bases, 3 bases remained unmatched. The CDR3 DNA reads TGTGCCAGCAGCTTGGGACTAGCGTCGTACGAGCAGTACTTC. Amino acid sequence: CASSLGLASYEQYF.

The V gene is TRBV29-1, the J gene TRBJ2-2; TRBD1 aligns across 7 bases. With V trimmed by 7 bases and J by 5 bases, 7 bases remained unmatched. Germline V gene data show CDR1 as SQVTM and CDR2 as ANQGSEA. The CDR3 is 13 amino acids. CDR3 nucleotide sequence: TGCAGCGCCACGACAGGGAGTACCGGGGAGCTGTTTTTT. Its protein is CSATTGSTGELFF.

This chain joins TRBV5-4 and TRBJ2-2, with TRBD1 as a possible D gene (6 bases). CDR1 SGHNT and CDR2 YYREEE come from the germline V gene (reference sequence). V was clipped by 4 bases and J by 6 bases, with 13 bases between them. This CDR3 comprises 14 residues. The chain's CDR3 is CASSQGGGPGELFF. In nucleotides, the CDR3 is TGTGCCAGCAGCCAAGGGGGTGGACCCGGGGAGCTGTTTTTT.

V and J are TRBV24-1 and TRBJ1-1; D is unresolved. Germline-derived CDR1 and CDR2 are KGHDR and SFDVKD. Trimming took 2 bases from V and 8 from J, leaving 8 bases between them. The CDR3 spans 12 residues. Here the CDR3 reads CATSDSSGEAFF. The CDR3 coding sequence is TGTGCCACCAGTGATTCAAGCGGGGAAGCTTTCTTT.

The chain combines TRBV4-2 with TRBJ2-7, with D perhaps TRBD2 (6 bases). With 4 bases removed from V and 6 bases from J, the gap between germline ends came to 13 bases. The CDR3 is 13 residues long. Germline-derived CDR1 and CDR2 are LGHNA and YNFKEQ. The DNA for the CDR3 is TGTGCCAGCAGCCTTTCCGCGGGAAGCGAGCAGTACTTC. It encodes CASSLSAGSEQYF.

The rearrangement joins TRBV7-2 to TRBJ1-4; possibly TRBD1 for D (5 bases). V lost 3 bases, J lost 5 bases, and 10 bases lay in between. This CDR3 is built from 14 residues. The germline V gene has CDR1 SGHTA and CDR2 FQGNSA. The CDR3 coding sequence is TGTGCCAGCAGCTTCACAGGAGCAAATGAAAAACTGTTTTTT. It codes for CASSFTGANEKLFF.

The J gene is TRBJ2-1, the V gene TRBV24-1; 7 bases are shared with TRBD1. Germline V gives CDR1 KGHDR, CDR2 SFDVKD. V was pared by 5 bases and J by 5 bases, with 11 bases of the junction left unmatched. CDR3 length: 16 amino acids. This chain's CDR3 is CATSAAPPDRDNEQFF. In DNA form, the CDR3 reads TGTGCCACCAGTGCGGCCCCCCCAGACAGGGACAATGAGCAGTTCTTC.

V is TRBV18 and J is TRBJ2-1; TRBD2 aligns across 8 bases. CDR1 and CDR2 from the germline V gene are KGHSH and LQKENI. V shed 0 bases and J 5 bases; nucleotides not matched to a gene: 3. The CDR3 is 15 amino acids. CDR3 sequence reads: CASSPPGLVNNEQFF. CDR3 nucleotide sequence: TGTGCCAGCTCACCACCGGGACTAGTTAACAATGAGCAGTTCTTC.

The chain recombines TRBV2 with TRBJ1-1; possibly TRBD1 for D (5 bases). CDR1 is SNHLY, CDR2 FYNNEI, per germline. CDR3 length equals 13 residues. V was shortened by 2 bases and J by 5 bases, with 9 bases between the two germline ends. CDR3 nucleotide sequence: TGTGCCAGCAGTGAAAGCAGGGAAACTGAAGCTTTCTTT. It translates to CASSESRETEAFF.

V gene TRBV4-2 combines with J gene TRBJ2-7; 9 bases are a match to TRBD1. The germline V gene encodes CDR1 LGHNA and CDR2 YNFKEQ. V lost 4 bases to trimming and J lost 3 bases; unmatched junction nucleotides: 4. The CDR3 spans 14 residues. The DNA for the CDR3 is TGTGCCAGCAGCCCGGGACAGGGTATCTACGAGCAGTACTTC. Its translation is CASSPGQGIYEQYF.

The rearrangement links TRBV29-1 to TRBJ1-1; 8 bases fit TRBD1. J was trimmed by 1 base and V by 3 bases; bases with no gene match: 7. CDR1 SQVTM and CDR2 ANQGSEA come from the germline V gene. This CDR3 is 15 amino acids long. CDR3 sequence: CSVDRQGATNTEAFF. The CDR3 DNA reads TGCAGCGTTGACCGCCAGGGGGCGACGAACACTGAAGCTTTCTTT.

The chain carries TRBV3-1 (or the pseudogene TRBV3-2) and TRBJ2-2, with 8 bases aligning to TRBD2. With 4 bases clipped from V and 7 bases from J, the junction kept 2 bases outside the gene matches. Germline loops: CDR1 LGHDT, CDR2 YNNKEL (reference sequence). CDR3 size: 13 residues. CDR3 residues: CASSRAGVGELFF. In DNA, the CDR3 is TGTGCCAGCAGCCGAGCGGGAGTCGGGGAGCTGTTTTTT.

V usage is TRBV28 and J usage is TRBJ2-7; TRBD1 agrees at 9 bases. With V trimmed by 5 bases and J by 1 base, 6 bases remained unmatched. Looked up from germline, CDR1 is MDHEN and CDR2 is SYDVKM. The CDR3 extends over 15 amino acids. In DNA form, the CDR3 reads TGTGCCAGCAGTGTTTCAGGGACAGGGTCCTACGAGCAGTACTTC. This translates into CASSVSGTGSYEQYF.

This sequence joins TRBV5-1 and TRBJ1-2, with D unresolved. The CDR3 consists of 13 residues. The V end lost 1 base, the J end lost 5 bases, and 9 bases lay between the germline ends. Germline V gene sequence: CDR1 SGHRS, CDR2 YFSETQ. CDR3 loop: CASSLWQSYGYTF. CDR3 nucleotides: TGCGCCAGCAGCTTGTGGCAGTCTTATGGCTACACCTTC. The complete variable domain, with remaining parts taken from reference TRBV5-1 and TRBJ1-2, reads KAGVTQTPRYLIKTRGQQVTLSCSPISGHRSVSWYQQTPGQGLQFLFEYFSETQRNKGNFPGRFSGRQFSNSRSEMNVSTLELGDSALYLCASSLWQSYGYTFGSGTRLTVV.

This chain links TRBV27 with TRBJ1-5; 8 bases fit TRBD1. From germline, CDR1 is MNHEY and CDR2 SMNVEV (reference sequence). V shed 4 bases, J shed 6 bases, and the junction held 11 bases outside the gene matches. This CDR3 is 16 amino acids long. The CDR3 loop is CASSSDRERPGQPQHF. CDR3 sequence (DNA): TGTGCCAGCAGTTCGGACAGGGAAAGACCGGGTCAGCCCCAGCATTTT.

Remarks on this clone: The sample has other DNA sequences that encode this CDR3 too. V usage is TRBV29-1 and J usage is TRBJ1-2; 7 positions agree with TRBD1. V was clipped by 2 bases and J by 5 bases; unmatched bases: 5. The CDR3 has 13 residues. CDR1 is SQVTM and CDR2 is ANQGSEA in the germline V gene. CDR3 bases: TGCAGCGTTGAAAGGGGGCTGGGGTATGGCTACACCTTC. Its translation: CSVERGLGYGYTF.

This clone appeared a few times. The J gene is TRBJ2-6, the V gene TRBV27; no definite D call. Germline CDR1 and CDR2: MNHEY and SMNVEV (reference sequence). Trimming took 3 bases from V and 0 from J, leaving 12 bases between them. The CDR3 has 17 residues. The CDR3 DNA sequence: TGTGCCAGCAGTTTCTGGCAGGCCAACTCTGGGGCCAACGTCCTGACTTTC. It translates to CASSFWQANSGANVLTF.

The V gene is TRBV7-8, the J gene TRBJ2-2, with TRBD2 matching 9 bases. Germline V gives CDR1 SGHVS, CDR2 FQNEAQ. The trim removed 2 bases at V and 3 bases at J, leaving 7 bases unmatched. The CDR3 has 17 amino acids. The CDR3 loop is CASSLPGGRAYTGELFF. The CDR3 DNA follows: TGTGCCAGCAGCTTACCGGGCGGGAGGGCCTACACCGGGGAGCTGTTTTTT.

This CDR3 is CASSQDTGIPSAFF. Here the CDR3 DNA reads TGCGCCAGCAGCCAAGATACAGGGATTCCTTCAGCTTTCTTT. V usage is TRBV4-3 and J usage is TRBJ1-1; D possibly corresponds to TRBD1 (6 bases). CDR3 length: 14 amino acids. The V end was cut by 0 bases, the J end by 10 bases, with 15 bases between. From germline, CDR1 is LGHNA and CDR2 YSLEER.

This clone was counted a few times. This chain connects TRBV2 to TRBJ2-7; D not resolved. CDR1 is SNHLY, CDR2 FYNNEI, per germline. The CDR3 is 13 amino acids. The V gene lost 1 base and the J gene lost 3 bases, with 7 bases spanning the gap. The CDR3 region has the DNA TGTGCCAGCAGTGAAGGGCAGGTCTACGAGCAGTACTTC. Its protein is CASSEGQVYEQYF.

The chain has TRBV12-5 and TRBJ1-2; tentatively, D is TRBD1 (5 bases). Germline V gives CDR1 LGHNT, CDR2 FRNRAP. The CDR3 has 16 residues. Trimming took 4 bases from V and 2 from J, leaving 17 bases between them. The CDR3 reads CASGWDFYGGNYGYTF. In DNA form, the CDR3 reads TGTGCTAGTGGTTGGGACTTTTACGGCGGAAACTATGGCTACACCTTC.

The rearrangement uses TRBV7-2 and TRBJ1-2; possible D gene TRBD1, 6 bases. In germline, CDR1 is SGHTA, CDR2 FQGNSA. Trimming pared 4 bases from V and 7 bases from J, leaving 22 bases between. The CDR3 contains 16 residues. The chain's CDR3 is CASSSMGQGRLFGYTF. CDR3 bases: TGTGCCAGCAGCTCAATGGGGCAGGGGCGTCTCTTTGGCTACACCTTC.

This clone was found once. The rearrangement uses TRBV4-2 and TRBJ2-1; a possible D gene is TRBD1 (5 bases). The CDR3 has 18 residues. V lost 0 bases and J lost 7, with 22 bases in between. Looked up from germline, CDR1 is LGHNA and CDR2 is YNFKEQ. DNA of the CDR3: TGTGCCAGCAGCCAAGATGACAGCGCGGACCGATTCGGGAATGAGCAGTTCTTC. Translation gives CASSQDDSADRFGNEQFF.

The rearrangement links TRBV29-1 to TRBJ2-1, with a tentative D call TRBD2 (6 bases). Germline CDR1 is SQVTM and CDR2 is ANQGSEA. The germline V and J ends were trimmed by 3 bases and 9 bases, with 12 bases remaining between them. CDR3 length equals 12 residues. CDR3 sequence (DNA): TGCAGCGTTGATTATACTAGCCGTGAGCAGTTCTTC. This translates into CSVDYTSREQFF.

Comments on this clone: Since a much larger clone is just one base distant, this may be a read error. The sample has other DNA sequences that encode this CDR3 too. V usage is TRBV27 and J usage is TRBJ1-6, with 8 nucleotides matching TRBD1. The germline V gene has CDR1 MNHEY and CDR2 SMNVEV (reference sequence). The CDR3 loop spans 14 amino acids. Unmatched junction bases numbered 4, after V lost 6 bases and J lost 6 bases. CDR3 protein: CASSLGQGNSPLHF. Here the CDR3 DNA reads TGTGCCAGCAGCCTTGGACAGGGTAATTCACCCCTCCACTTT.

V and J are TRBV7-5 and TRBJ1-1; TRBD1 is taken as the D call from the table, unchecked against the DNA. TRBV7-5 is recorded as a pseudogene. The CDR3 runs 14 residues. CDR3 region: CASQLGTANTEAFF. For the CDR3, the DNA is TGTGCCAGTCAGTTGGGGACAGCGAACACTGAAGCTTTCTTT.

This sequence joins TRBV4-3 and TRBJ2-2; TRBD2 is a possible D gene (6 bases). The germline V gene encodes CDR1 LGHNA and CDR2 YSLEER. CDR3 length: 17 amino acids. V was shortened by 0 bases and J by 4 bases, with 15 bases between the two germline ends. The CDR3 DNA reads as TGCGCCAGCAGCCAAGATTGGGGGGTCGTTGTCACCGGGGAGCTGTTTTTT. Translating it yields CASSQDWGVVVTGELFF.

Notes on this clone: Other DNA sequences in the same sample also yield this CDR3. This chain uses TRBV7-2 with TRBJ2-7, with D possibly matching TRBD1 (5 bases). This CDR3 is built from 12 residues. CDR1 and CDR2 (germline): SGHTA, FQGNSA. Trimming removed 5 bases at V and 4 bases at J, with 9 bases between. The DNA for the CDR3 is TGTGCCAGCAGCCCCCCAGGGTACGAGCAGTACTTC. This encodes CASSPPGYEQYF.

The V gene is TRBV7-2, the J gene TRBJ2-3, with D possibly TRBD2 on 7 matching bases. V lost 5 bases and J lost 1, with 19 bases in between. The length of the CDR3 is 17 residues. Per germline, CDR1 SGHTA and CDR2 FQGNSA. CDR3 in amino acids: CASSPPRGGSGTDTQYF. The CDR3 bases are TGTGCCAGCAGCCCCCCCAGGGGCGGGAGTGGCACAGATACGCAGTATTTT.

V is TRBV29-1 and J is TRBJ1-2; D gene uncertain. Germline V gene data show CDR1 as SQVTM and CDR2 as ANQGSEA. V lost 3 bases and J lost 8, with 16 bases in between. The CDR3 is 13 residues long. The CDR3: CSVERAIISGYTF. The CDR3 coding sequence is TGCAGCGTTGAGAGGGCCATAATTAGCGGCTACACCTTC.